This T cell receptor (beta chain) was recovered during a study of cytomegalovirus exposure and HLA in healthy donors. 60 Vbeta and 13 Jbeta primers were used in PCR. Repertoires were generated with immunoSEQ multiplex PCR, while TCRdb's copy carries only in-frame clones and drops some. This table holds roughly 87,000 clones, over 60% found once. General study findings and limits: In a later analysis, compared with equally common non-associated chains, HLA-associated beta chains were more expanded. High sensitivity and specificity were reportedly achieved when the classifier diagnosed cytomegalovirus status. Researchers catalogued approximately 170 TCR beta chains as cytomegalovirus-associated.

This clone has just a few counts. Its antigen is undetermined. The receptor comes from a man between 60 and 75 years old in good health and CMV-seronegative. Material: PBMCs.

The CDR3 here is CASSLIIGGSYNEQFF. In DNA form, the CDR3 reads TGCGCCAGCAGCTTGATAATAGGCGGGTCCTACAATGAGCAGTTCTTC. V and J are TRBV5-1 and TRBJ2-1, with a weak D call TRBD2 (5 bases). The CDR3 contains 16 residues. Trimming stripped 1 base from V and 1 base from J, with 12 bases between. The germline CDR1 and CDR2 sequences are SGHRS and YFSETQ.